The 3 T cell receptor beta chains listed next were all sequenced from one sample in a study of blood T cell repertoires in COVID-19. TCRdb's table, derived via immunoSEQ multiplex PCR, lists solely in-frame clones and lacks some. The sample lists over 150,000 clones; 70% to 80% were seen once. The source material was peripheral blood. Source of these receptors: a man between 60 and 70 years old with acute or convalescent COVID-19.

The chain has TRBV2 and TRBJ2-7; 8 bases align to TRBD1. V lost 6 bases and J lost 4; bases outside the gene matches: 8. Germline values: CDR1 SNHLY, CDR2 FYNNEI. The CDR3 runs 14 residues. The CDR3 region is CASRFGTGEYEQYF. The CDR3 DNA reads as TGTGCCAGCAGGTTCGGGACAGGCGAGTACGAGCAGTACTTC.

V usage is TRBV28 and J usage is TRBJ1-5, with 9 nucleotides matching TRBD1. V was clipped by 6 bases and J by 1 base; unmatched bases: 10. The CDR3 is 17 residues long. From germline, CDR1 is MDHEN and CDR2 SYDVKM. In DNA, the CDR3 is TGTGCCAGCAGGCCGGGGGACAGGGTTTGGAGCAATCAGCCCCAGCATTTT. It yields the protein CASRPGDRVWSNQPQHF.

This chain uses TRBV10-2 with TRBJ2-2, with D maybe TRBD2 (7 bases). CDR3 length: 16 amino acids. V was clipped by 3 bases and J by 1 base, with 12 bases between them. The germline gives CDR1 WSHSY, CDR2 SAAADI. The CDR3 region is CASSDGGTRNTGELFF. The CDR3 DNA is TGCGCCAGCAGTGACGGGGGGACACGGAACACCGGGGAGCTGTTTTTT.